The subject of this entry is one TCR beta chain. The antigen is undetermined. The TCR beta cDNA libraries contained unique molecular identifiers. T cells, roughly 1 to 10 million of them, yielded 500,000 or so cDNA molecules. TCRdb independently ran MiXCR on the PCR reads; one entry per CDR3 protein. The sample consists of 350,000 to 500,000 distinct CDR3 sequences, 30% to 40% of them appearing once. These data are taken from a study of post-analysis software for immune sequencing data. Study overall: Relapsing-remitting, secondary progressive and progressive-relapsing courses of multiple sclerosis were included. Findings and limits, study-wide: Those samples that were prepared in the same batch co-clustered strongly by F measure. Patients used four to six TRBV segments, including TRBV5-6, TRBV5-1 and TRBV20-1, more often than controls.

Germline V gives CDR1 MGHRA, CDR2 YSYEKL. The junction had 9 bases not matched to a gene; V was cut back by 4 bases and J by 5 bases. This CDR3 has 16 residues. The chain carries TRBV4-1 and TRBJ2-3; 10 bases align to TRBD1. The sample was blood. The origin of this receptor is a girl aged 2 to 9 with multiple sclerosis. The CDR3 nucleotides are TGCGCCAGCAGCCCCGACGGGACAGGGGTTATAGATACGCAGTATTTT. It is translated as CASSPDGTGVIDTQYF.